A selection of T cell receptor beta chains follows, all from one sample in a study of T cells in Graves' hyperthyroidism and ophthalmopathy. TCRdb re-analysed the multiplex PCR reads in MiXCR, keeping a single row per CDR3 protein. The profile shows 300,000 to 400,000 distinct CDR3 sequences, under 25% of them singletons. The sequenced sample consisted of blood. All receptors come from a woman aged 45-60 years with Graves' hyperthyroidism. CDR3s include the opening cysteine and the closing phenylalanine or tryptophan. A D gene is named only where the DNA matches it firmly. Not all rows give a size; the values are once, few, many and, for expanded clones, a class.

>15|TRBV15|TRBJ2-1|NA|TRBD2
CATSRDLLAFNEQFF
TGTGCCACCAGCAGAGACCTACTAGCGTTTAATGAGCAGTTCTTC
>15|TRBV7-6|TRBJ2-3|many|NA
CASSLGTPSTDTQYF
TGTGCCAGCAGCCTCGGGACACCTAGCACAGATACGCAGTATTTT
>14|TRBV10-3|TRBJ2-3|few|NA
CAISESRATDTQYF
TGTGCCATCAGTGAGTCGAGGGCCACAGATACGCAGTATTTT
>17|TRBV6-6|TRBJ2-1|many|TRBD2
CASSYGGLAASGDEQFF
TGTGCCAGCAGTTACGGGGGACTAGCGGCCTCTGGGGATGAGCAGTTCTTC
>14|TRBV6-1|TRBJ2-7|few|NA
CASSWAIGSYEQYF
TGTGCCAGCAGTTGGGCTATCGGGTCCTACGAGCAGTACTTC
>15|TRBV2|TRBJ1-4|NA|NA
CASSGARGVGEKLFF
TGTGCCAGCAGTGGGGCCCGGGGGGTCGGTGAAAAACTGTTTTTT
>16|TRBV11-2|TRBJ2-6|few|NA
CASSLLSQPGANVLTF
TGTGCCAGCAGCTTATTGTCCCAGCCTGGGGCCAACGTCCTGACTTTC
>11|TRBV19|TRBJ1-1|few|NA
CASSTPFVAFF
TGTGCCAGTAGTACCCCCTTCGTAGCTTTCTTT
>13|TRBV19|TRBJ2-7|NA|TRBD1
CASQTGQGYEQYF
TGTGCCAGCCAGACAGGGCAGGGCTACGAGCAGTACTTC
>13|TRBV6-1|TRBJ1-2|NA|NA
CASRTGEGYGYTF
TGTGCCAGCAGGACGGGGGAAGGCTATGGCTACACCTTC
>15|TRBV5-1|TRBJ2-1|NA|TRBD1
CASMQGAQEFNEQFF
TGCGCCAGCATGCAGGGGGCGCAGGAGTTTAATGAGCAGTTCTTC
>13|TRBV29-1|TRBJ1-2|few|NA
CSVDPLVGYGYTF
TGCAGCGTTGATCCTTTGGTAGGATATGGCTACACCTTC
>14|TRBV6-1|TRBJ2-5|few|TRBD2
CASSSYGGRETQYF
TGTGCCAGCAGTTCATACGGGGGGAGGGAGACCCAGTACTTC
>15|TRBV10-3|TRBJ2-1|few|TRBD2
CAISDLREPYNEQFF
TGTGCCATCAGTGATTTGCGGGAGCCCTACAATGAGCAGTTCTTC
>13|TRBV29-1|TRBJ1-2|few|NA
CSAVRDASYGYTF
TGCAGCGCCGTCCGGGACGCATCCTATGGCTACACCTTC
>15|TRBV12-3/TRBV12-4|TRBJ2-2|many|TRBD2
CASSSQLAVTGELFF
TGTGCCAGCAGCAGTCAACTAGCGGTCACCGGGGAGCTGTTTTTT